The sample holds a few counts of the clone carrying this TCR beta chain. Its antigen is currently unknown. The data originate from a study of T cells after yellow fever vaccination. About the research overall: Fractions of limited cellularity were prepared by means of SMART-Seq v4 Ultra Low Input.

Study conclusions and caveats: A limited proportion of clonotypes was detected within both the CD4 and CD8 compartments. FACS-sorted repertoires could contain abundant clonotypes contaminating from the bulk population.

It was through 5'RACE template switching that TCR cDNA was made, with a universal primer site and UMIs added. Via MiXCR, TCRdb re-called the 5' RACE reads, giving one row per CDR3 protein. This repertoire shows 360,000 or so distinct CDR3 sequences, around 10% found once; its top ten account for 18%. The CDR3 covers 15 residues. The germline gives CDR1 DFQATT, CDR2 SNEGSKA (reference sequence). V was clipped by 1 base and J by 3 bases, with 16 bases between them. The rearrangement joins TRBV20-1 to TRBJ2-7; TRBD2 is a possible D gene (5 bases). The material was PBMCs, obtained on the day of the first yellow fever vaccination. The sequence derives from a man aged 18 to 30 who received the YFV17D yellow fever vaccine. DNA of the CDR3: TGCAGTGCTAGAGTATACCGCCGGGGAGACTACGAGCAGTACTTC. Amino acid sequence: CSARVYRRGDYEQYF.